This TCR beta chain was sequenced in a study of T cell responses to AZD1222 COVID-19 vaccine (dated by TCRdb to the early 2020s). Study-wide context: AZD1222 recipients whose second dose came at about 4 weeks and those whose second dose came at about 12 weeks were combined into one group, since spike-specific TCR depth and breadth did not differ between the two schedules. Trial participants were enrolled by age into 18-55, 56-69 and 70-plus year subgroups, with 148, 28 and 57 TCR-sequenced participants respectively. TCR sequencing was performed for roughly 240 trial participants, of whom about 200 were given two doses of AZD1222 and some 25 were given two doses of MenACWY control vaccine. General study outcomes and caveats: A significant rise in spike-specific TCR breadth and depth was observed after two AZD1222 doses relative to day 0 and relative to MenACWY recipients. Because no day 14 peak-response samples were available, the repertoires could be characterized only after the peak T cell response. Conclusions about previously exposed vaccinees are limited because only a handful of AZD1222 recipients were SARS-CoV-2 seropositive at baseline. Reportedly, close to half of the unique spike-specific TCRs recognized epitopes lying outside the regions that are mutated in the B.1.351 and B.1.1.7 variants. Most participants were white British and females outnumbered males, and the authors suggested that clonal diversity may have been underestimated. The vaccine-associated CD4 TCRs covered the entire spike protein, and the dominant responses fell in regions 160-218 and 743-854. In the small 56-69-year group, the increase in depth fell short of significance, most likely because of low power.

Concerning this clone itself: Its antigen remains undetermined. No much larger clone exists at a distance of one base, and base qualities are not known.

The CDR3 regions of human TCRbeta chains were analyzed by immunosequencing. In the authors' own workflow: TCRs in the repertoires were matched against a reference library of SARS-CoV-2-specific TCRs that had been generated with the MIRA antigen-specificity platform. Breadth meant the fraction of unique TCRs that were SARS-CoV-2-associated, whereas depth meant the fraction of total T cells that were SARS-CoV-2-associated. Using the MIRA data, every spike-specific TCR was mapped to the spike region that the TCR reacted to and assigned to either a CD4 or a CD8 class. Log10-transformed breadth and depth values were compared by one-way ANOVA with Sidak's multiple comparisons tests. Drawn from immuneACCESS, this table holds only the in-frame rearrangements with V and J called that TCRdb kept. Clones are partly lost; checked studies trace under half to an unresolved V gene and leave the rest unexplained. For V, J and clone size, that table is used; D and trimming come from the DNA. This sample gives around 140,000 clones in total; around 87% of them show up just once. In total, the top ten clones hold 1.5% to 2% of the sample.

V lost 6 bases and J lost 6 bases; the stretch between them is 13 bases long. CDR1 and CDR2, per the germline V gene (reference sequence), are LNHDA and SQIVND. From the cysteine through the phenylalanine, the CDR3 covers 13 amino acids. Kept here is only the CDR3 DNA, which spans 39 bases and is read in frame from base 1. According to the study, the label for this sample's time point signals: baseline before first vaccination. Vaccinee samples were obtained from the UK trials COV001 and COV002, which included a single-blind randomized controlled phase 2/3 trial of AZD1222 (ChAdOx1 nCoV-19) in healthy adults. For TCRbeta chain sequencing, PBMC samples were collected from trial participants at day 0 and at day 28 after the second dose.

This chain is built from TRBV19 and TRBJ2-3; the D gene is perhaps TRBD1, from 5 matching bases. This clonotype was obtained from an adult in good health. Sequenced material: peripheral blood, taken on day 0 of AZD1222 vaccination. The CDR3 loop reads CASSQQASDTQYF. In nucleotides, the sequence is TGTGCCAGTAGCCAACAGGCCTCGGATACGCAGTATTTT. The full variable domain, completed from the reference TRBV19 and TRBJ2-3 proteins outside the CDR3, reads DGGITQSPKYLFRKEGQNVTLSCEQNLNHDAMYWYRQDPGQGLRLIYYSQIVNDFQKGDIAEGYSVSREKKESFPLTVTSAQKNPTAFYLCASSQQASDTQYFGPGTRLTVL.